This TCR beta chain emerged from a study of monozygotic twins with inflammatory bowel disease. Germline CDR1 SNHLY, CDR2 FYNNEI. This CDR3 comprises 13 residues. Study-wide findings and caveats: Possibly because of limited power, concordant and discordant twins showed no difference in repertoire similarity. No discrimination was achieved between different T cell subtypes. TCRbeta diversity (inverse Simpson) was lower in IBD patients than in healthy co-twins.

Every TCR library consumed about 3,800 ng of total RNA. TCRdb re-analyzed the 5' RACE reads; it lists each CDR3 protein once, without DNA. The sample includes approximately 400,000 distinct CDR3 sequences. Note on this clonotype: Antigen unknown.

The J gene is TRBJ2-7, the V gene TRBV2. The sequence came from a human donor with ulcerative colitis or Crohn's disease, or a healthy co-twin of an affected twin (not recorded which). What was sequenced was blood. CDR3 loop: CATHELRTYEQYF. Full variable domain (missing parts from reference TRBV2 and TRBJ2-7): EPEVTQTPSHQVTQMGQEVILRCVPISNHLYFYWYRQILGQKVEFLVSFYNNEISEKSEIFDDQFSVERPDGSNFTLKIRSTKLEDSAMYFCATHELRTYEQYFGPGTRLTVT.